The rows below give T cell receptor beta chains drawn from one sample of a study of shared clonotypes between healthy human individuals. Measured with immunoSEQ multiplex PCR; TCRdb has only the in-frame clones, and not every one. This sample has more than 1.2 million clones, with 98% found just once. Sequencing input: naive CD4+ T cells sorted from blood. The receptors originated from a man aged 30 to 45 in good health. CDR3s include the opening cysteine and the closing phenylalanine or tryptophan. The D gene is left open where the match is weak. Some rows mark clone size as missing; the rest say once, few, many or name a class of expanded clone.

clone_size j_call v_call d_call cdr3_aa cdr3_nt
. TRBJ2-7 TRBV14 . CASSHKIQSYEQYF TGTGCCAGCAGCCATAAAATCCAGTCCTACGAGCAGTACTTC
. TRBJ2-7 TRBV15 . CATGYRQAGIYEQYF TGTGCCACCGGATACAGACAGGCGGGGATCTACGAGCAGTACTTC
. TRBJ1-4 TRBV7-9 TRBD1 CASSQTGAFIEKLFF TGTGCCAGCAGCCAGACAGGGGCCTTTATTGAAAAACTGTTTTTT
. TRBJ2-6 TRBV19 . CASSFRRSSGANVLTF TGTGCCAGTAGTTTTAGACGGAGCTCTGGGGCCAACGTCCTGACTTTC
. TRBJ1-5 TRBV19 . CASHDTYQPQHF TGTGCCAGCCACGACACATATCAGCCCCAGCATTTT
. TRBJ2-1 TRBV4-3 . CASSQDVGQGGYNEQFF TGCGCCAGCAGCCAAGATGTTGGCCAGGGTGGTTACAATGAGCAGTTCTTC
. TRBJ2-3 TRBV28 TRBD1 CANRQGSGTQYF TGTGCCAACAGACAGGGTTCAGGTACGCAGTATTTT
. TRBJ2-7 TRBV9 TRBD2 CASSRGTSSYEQYF TGTGCCAGCAGTAGGGGGACTAGCTCCTACGAGCAGTACTTC
. TRBJ2-7 TRBV5-4 TRBD1 CASSTAGTGIHEQYF TGTGCCAGCAGCACAGCCGGGACAGGGATCCACGAGCAGTACTTC
. TRBJ2-5 TRBV29-1 TRBD2 CSVPGTSLRGETQYF TGCAGCGTCCCCGGGACTAGCCTACGGGGAGAGACCCAGTACTTC
. TRBJ2-1 TRBV7-2 . CASSLVLGWGANEQFF TGTGCCAGCAGCTTAGTCCTCGGGTGGGGGGCGAATGAGCAGTTCTTC
. TRBJ2-1 TRBV6-5 TRBD2 CASSYGGLADNEQFF TGTGCCAGCAGTTATGGGGGACTAGCCGACAATGAGCAGTTCTTC
. TRBJ2-5 TRBV5-1 . CASRRSFQETQYF TGCGCCAGCAGGAGGAGTTTCCAAGAGACCCAGTACTTC
. TRBJ2-5 TRBV5-1 TRBD1 CASSLGGQGAGETQYF TGCGCCAGCAGCTTGGGGGGACAGGGGGCCGGGGAGACCCAGTACTTC
. TRBJ2-7 TRBV27 . CASDTLTETDTYEQYF TGTGCCAGCGATACCCTCACGGAGACCGATACCTACGAGCAGTACTTC
. TRBJ2-3 TRBV7-9 . CASSLVEGTTDTQYF TGTGCCAGCAGCTTAGTAGAGGGGACTACAGATACGCAGTATTTT
. TRBJ2-1 TRBV10-3 TRBD1 CAIKGQGDEQFF TGTGCCATCAAAGGACAGGGCGATGAGCAGTTCTTC
. TRBJ2-2 TRBV7-9 . CASSLRDGELFF TGTGCCAGCAGCTTACGCGACGGGGAGCTGTTTTTT
. TRBJ1-2 TRBV28 . CASTNSYGYTF TGTGCCAGCACGAATTCCTATGGCTACACCTTC
. TRBJ2-7 TRBV7-2 . CASSLGPRSYEQYF TGTGCCAGCAGCTTAGGCCCCCGTTCCTACGAGCAGTACTTC
. TRBJ2-1 TRBV2 . CASSETWTDSNEQFF TGTGCCAGCAGTGAAACTTGGACAGATTCAAATGAGCAGTTCTTC
. TRBJ2-1 TRBV19 TRBD2 CASRRGSGMYNEQFF TGTGCCAGTCGGCGGGGAAGCGGGATGTACAATGAGCAGTTCTTC
. TRBJ2-7 TRBV29-1 TRBD2 CSVTGTSGVESSYEQYF TGCAGCGTTACCGGGACTAGCGGGGTAGAGAGCTCCTACGAGCAGTACTTC
. TRBJ2-2 TRBV30 . CAWRAEANTGELFF TGTGCCTGGAGAGCGGAAGCGAACACCGGGGAGCTGTTTTTT
. TRBJ2-5 TRBV4-3 . CASSQDRKTQYF TGCGCCAGCAGCCAAGATCGAAAGACCCAGTACTTC
. TRBJ1-4 TRBV15 . CATSRDRGKNEKLFF TGTGCCACCAGCAGAGACAGGGGCAAAAATGAAAAACTGTTTTTT
once TRBJ2-3 TRBV2 . CASTSLGGSTDTQYF TGTGCCAGCACCTCACTTGGGGGCAGCACAGATACGCAGTATTTT
. TRBJ2-7 TRBV6-1 TRBD1 CASIGDRTGYEQYF TGTGCCAGCATAGGGGACAGGACAGGCTACGAGCAGTACTTC
. TRBJ2-5 TRBV6-5 TRBD1 CASSPDRGSLETQYF TGTGCCAGCAGTCCAGACAGGGGAAGTTTGGAGACCCAGTACTTC
. TRBJ2-7 TRBV5-8 . CASSLAGAGSYEQYF TGTGCCAGCAGCTTGGCCGGGGCAGGGTCCTACGAGCAGTACTTC
. TRBJ2-1 TRBV27 TRBD2 CASSFLFPGDSEGLAGSNEQFF TGTGCCAGCAGTTTTCTTTTCCCTGGAGACAGCGAGGGACTAGCGGGGAGCAATGAGCAGTTCTTC
. TRBJ2-3 TRBV18 . CASSPWPSTDTQYF TGTGCCAGCTCACCGTGGCCTAGCACAGATACGCAGTATTTT
. TRBJ1-1 TRBV7-9 . CASSLELLNTEAFF TGTGCCAGCAGCTTAGAGCTCTTGAACACTGAAGCTTTCTTT
. TRBJ2-7 TRBV2 . CASSEGSYEQYF TGTGCCAGCAGTGAAGGCTCCTACGAGCAGTACTTC
. TRBJ1-1 TRBV5-4 . CASSSTGDSGAFF TGTGCCAGCAGCTCAACAGGTGACTCTGGGGCTTTCTTT
. TRBJ2-7 TRBV6-1 TRBD1 CASSVTGTYEQYF TGTGCCAGCAGTGTGACAGGGACCTACGAGCAGTACTTC
. TRBJ1-1 TRBV11-2 . CASSLVSGAHAEAFF TGTGCCAGCAGCTTAGTTTCAGGGGCGCACGCTGAAGCTTTCTTT
. TRBJ2-1 TRBV6-5 . CASSYSKGDDEQFF TGTGCCAGCAGTTACTCGAAGGGGGACGATGAGCAGTTCTTC
. TRBJ2-1 TRBV15 . CATSRGDSDNEQFF TGTGCCACCAGCAGAGGTGACTCCGACAATGAGCAGTTCTTC
. TRBJ2-7 TRBV14 TRBD1 CASSLRRPGTGAYEQYF TGTGCCAGCAGCCTCCGACGCCCGGGGACAGGGGCCTACGAGCAGTACTTC
. TRBJ2-7 TRBV29-1 . CSVEQRRGSYEQYF TGCAGCGTTGAGCAGAGACGAGGGTCCTACGAGCAGTACTTC
. TRBJ1-5 TRBV7-2 . CASSQSVAGPQHF TGTGCCAGCAGCCAGTCCGTGGCAGGGCCCCAGCATTTT
. TRBJ2-1 TRBV7-2 . CASSNPLGTGSYNEQFF TGTGCCAGCAGCAACCCGCTTGGGACTGGTTCCTACAATGAGCAGTTCTTC
. TRBJ2-3 TRBV6-6 . CASSYVGDSTDTQYF TGTGCCAGCAGTTACGTCGGAGACAGCACAGATACGCAGTATTTT
. TRBJ2-6 TRBV5-1 TRBD2 CASNTAVAGAGGANVLTF TGCGCCAGCAACACGGCGGTAGCGGGAGCGGGCGGGGCCAACGTCCTGACTTTC
. TRBJ2-7 TRBV9 TRBD1 CASSLTGGEQYF TGTGCCAGCAGCTTAACAGGGGGCGAGCAGTACTTC